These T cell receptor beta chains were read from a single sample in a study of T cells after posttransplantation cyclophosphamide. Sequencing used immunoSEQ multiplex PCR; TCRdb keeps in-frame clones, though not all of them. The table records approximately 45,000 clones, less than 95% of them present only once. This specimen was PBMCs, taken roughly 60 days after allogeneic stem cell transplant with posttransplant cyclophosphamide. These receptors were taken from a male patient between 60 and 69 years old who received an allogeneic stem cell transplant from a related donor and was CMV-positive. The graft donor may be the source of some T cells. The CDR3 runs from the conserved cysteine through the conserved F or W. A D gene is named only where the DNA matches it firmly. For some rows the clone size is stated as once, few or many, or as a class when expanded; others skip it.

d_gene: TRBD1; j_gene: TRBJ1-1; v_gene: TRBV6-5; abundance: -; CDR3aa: CASSYRDRENTEAFF; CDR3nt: TGTGCCAGCAGTTACAGAGACAGGGAGAACACTGAAGCTTTCTTT
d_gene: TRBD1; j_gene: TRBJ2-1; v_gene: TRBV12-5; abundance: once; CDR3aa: CASGLVLGTDAREQFF; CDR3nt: TGTGCTAGTGGTTTGGTACTCGGGACAGACGCTCGTGAGCAGTTCTTC
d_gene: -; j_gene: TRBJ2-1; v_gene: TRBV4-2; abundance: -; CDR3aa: CASSPELASYNEQFF; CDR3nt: TGTGCCAGCAGCCCCGAACTAGCCTCCTACAATGAGCAGTTCTTC
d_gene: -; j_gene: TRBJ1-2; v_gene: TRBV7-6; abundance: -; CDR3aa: CASSPREPSYGYTF; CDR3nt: TGTGCCAGCAGCCCGAGGGAGCCTAGCTATGGCTACACCTTC
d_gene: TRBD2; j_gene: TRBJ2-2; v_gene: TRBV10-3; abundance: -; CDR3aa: CAISESTRGAGNTGELFF; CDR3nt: TGTGCCATCAGTGAGTCGACGCGGGGGGCAGGGAACACCGGGGAGCTGTTTTTT
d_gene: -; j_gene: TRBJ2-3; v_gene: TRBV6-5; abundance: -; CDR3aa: CASTQWGGTDTQYF; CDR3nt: TGTGCCAGCACCCAATGGGGGGGCACAGATACGCAGTATTTT
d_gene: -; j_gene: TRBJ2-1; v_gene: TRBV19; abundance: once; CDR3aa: CASSLWGYEQFF; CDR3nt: TGTGCCAGTAGTCTCTGGGGCTATGAGCAGTTCTTC
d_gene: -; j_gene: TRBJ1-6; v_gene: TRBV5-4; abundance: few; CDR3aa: CASSLAGNNSPLHF; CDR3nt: TGTGCCAGCAGCTTGGCGGGGAACAATTCACCCCTCCACTTT
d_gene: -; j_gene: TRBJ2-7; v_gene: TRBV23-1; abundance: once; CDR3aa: CASSLRTPPYEQYF; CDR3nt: TGCGCCAGCAGTTTAAGGACTCCTCCCTACGAGCAGTACTTC
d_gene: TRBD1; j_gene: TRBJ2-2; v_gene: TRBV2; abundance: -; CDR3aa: CARGQYTGELFF; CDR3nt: TGTGCCAGGGGACAGTACACCGGGGAGCTGTTTTTT
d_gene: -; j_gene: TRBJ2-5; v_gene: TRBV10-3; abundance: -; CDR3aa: CAISVEVLETQYF; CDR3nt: TGTGCCATCAGTGTGGAGGTCTTGGAGACCCAGTACTTC
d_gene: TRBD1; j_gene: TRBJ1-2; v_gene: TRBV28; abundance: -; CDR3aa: CATRPDRDYGYTF; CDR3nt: TGTGCCACCCGTCCCGACAGGGACTATGGCTACACCTTC
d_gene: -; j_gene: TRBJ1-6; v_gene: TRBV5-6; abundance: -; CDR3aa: CASSSGDYNSPLHF; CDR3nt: TGTGCCAGCAGCTCGGGAGACTATAATTCACCCCTCCACTTT
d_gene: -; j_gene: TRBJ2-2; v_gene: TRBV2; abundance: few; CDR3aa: CASSEFSGVPGELFF; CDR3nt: TGTGCCAGCAGTGAATTTTCAGGGGTTCCCGGGGAGCTGTTTTTT
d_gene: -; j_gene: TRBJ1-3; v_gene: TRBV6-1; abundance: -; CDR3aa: CASSATGQLWNTIYF; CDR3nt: TGTGCCAGCAGTGCTACGGGACAACTATGGAACACCATATATTTT
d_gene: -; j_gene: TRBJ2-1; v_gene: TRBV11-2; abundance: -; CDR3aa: CASSLTAYNEQFF; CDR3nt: TGTGCCAGCAGCTTGACAGCCTACAATGAGCAGTTCTTC
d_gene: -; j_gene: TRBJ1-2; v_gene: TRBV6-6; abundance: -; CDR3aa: CASSYAIGYGYTF; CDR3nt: TGTGCCAGCAGTTACGCCATCGGCTATGGCTACACCTTC
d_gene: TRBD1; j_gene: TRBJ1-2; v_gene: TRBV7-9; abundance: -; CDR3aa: CASSTRDSYDGYTF; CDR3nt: TGTGCCAGCAGCACCCGGGACAGTTACGATGGCTACACCTTC
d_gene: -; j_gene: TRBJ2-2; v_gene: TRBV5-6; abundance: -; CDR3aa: CASSFFNGAINGELFF; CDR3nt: TGTGCCAGCAGCTTCTTCAATGGGGCAATTAACGGGGAGCTGTTTTTT
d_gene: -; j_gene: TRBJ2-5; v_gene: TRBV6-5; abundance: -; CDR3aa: CASSPVGLRETQYF; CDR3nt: TGTGCCAGCAGCCCGGTTGGGCTCAGGGAGACCCAGTACTTC
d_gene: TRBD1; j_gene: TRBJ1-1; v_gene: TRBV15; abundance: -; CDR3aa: CATSRGDRGWAFF; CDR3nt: TGTGCCACCAGCAGAGGGGACAGGGGGTGGGCTTTCTTT
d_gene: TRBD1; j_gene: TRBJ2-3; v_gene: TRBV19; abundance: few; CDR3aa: CASAGGAGTDTQYF; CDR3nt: TGTGCCAGTGCAGGGGGCGCGGGGACAGATACGCAGTATTTT
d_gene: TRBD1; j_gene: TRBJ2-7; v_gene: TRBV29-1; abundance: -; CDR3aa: CSVAGQAYEQYF; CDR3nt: TGCAGCGTTGCCGGACAGGCCTACGAGCAGTACTTC
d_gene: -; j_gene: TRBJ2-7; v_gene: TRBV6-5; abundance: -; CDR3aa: CASGGTQPYEQYF; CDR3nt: TGTGCCAGCGGGGGGACCCAACCCTACGAGCAGTACTTC
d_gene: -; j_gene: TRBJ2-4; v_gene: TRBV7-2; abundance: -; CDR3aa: CASSATELPKNIQYF; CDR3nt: TGTGCCAGCAGCGCCACAGAGCTACCCAAAAACATTCAGTACTTC
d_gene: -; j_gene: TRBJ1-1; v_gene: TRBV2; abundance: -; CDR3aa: CASRWRRDTEAFF; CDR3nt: TGTGCCAGCAGATGGAGGCGGGACACTGAAGCTTTCTTT
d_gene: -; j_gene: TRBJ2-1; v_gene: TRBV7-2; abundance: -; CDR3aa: CASSPGTVVNEQFF; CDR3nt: TGTGCCAGCAGCCCCGGGACTGTCGTCAATGAGCAGTTCTTC
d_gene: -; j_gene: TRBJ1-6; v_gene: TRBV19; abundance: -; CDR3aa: CASSDLGRENSPLHF; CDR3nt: TGTGCCAGTAGTGATCTGGGCAGGGAAAATTCACCCCTCCACTTT
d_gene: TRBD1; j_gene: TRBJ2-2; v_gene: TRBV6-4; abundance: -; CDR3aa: CASSPRDSYTGELFF; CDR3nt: TGTGCCAGCAGCCCCCGGGACAGTTACACCGGGGAGCTGTTTTTT
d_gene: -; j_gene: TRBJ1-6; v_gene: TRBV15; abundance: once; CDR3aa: CATSREGENSPLHF; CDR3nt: TGTGCCACCAGCAGAGAAGGAGAAAATTCACCCCTCCACTTT
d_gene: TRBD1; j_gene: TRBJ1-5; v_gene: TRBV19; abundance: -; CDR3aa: CATKPGQGGSNQPQHF; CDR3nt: TGTGCCACCAAGCCCGGACAGGGGGGTAGCAATCAGCCCCAGCATTTT
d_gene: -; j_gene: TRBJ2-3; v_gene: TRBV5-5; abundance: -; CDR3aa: CASSLDLGGPADTQYF; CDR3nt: TGTGCCAGCAGCTTGGATTTGGGGGGGCCGGCAGATACGCAGTATTTT
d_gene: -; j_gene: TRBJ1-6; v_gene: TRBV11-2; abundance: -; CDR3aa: CASQISYNSPLHF; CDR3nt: TGTGCCAGCCAGATCTCCTATAATTCACCCCTCCACTTT